This passage covers 27 T cell receptor beta chains from one sample sequenced in a study of cytomegalovirus exposure and HLA in healthy donors. Produced via immunoSEQ multiplex PCR; TCRdb's table is partial and in-frame only. The profile shows 80,000 to 100,000 clones, more than 85% of them singletons. Sequencing was performed on PBMCs. The source of these receptors is a young man in good health and CMV-seropositive.

The chain recombines TRBV28 with TRBJ2-3, with a tentative D call TRBD2 (5 bases). V lost 3 bases and J lost 3, with 16 bases in between. This CDR3 comprises 16 residues. Germline assignment: CDR1 MDHEN and CDR2 SYDVKM. CDR3 sequence: CASSFVSADGTDTQYF. DNA for the CDR3: TGTGCCAGCAGTTTTGTCTCAGCGGATGGTACAGATACGCAGTATTTT. Full variable domain (outside the CDR3, taken from reference TRBV28 and TRBJ2-3): DVKVTQSSRYLVKRTGEKVFLECVQDMDHENMFWYRQDPGLGLRLIYFSYDVKMKEKGDIPEGYSVSREKKERFSLILESASTNQTSMYLCASSFVSADGTDTQYFGPGTRLTVL.

This chain joins TRBV5-8 and TRBJ2-7; D is possibly TRBD1 (5 bases). The germline gives CDR1 SGHTS, CDR2 YDEGEE. V was trimmed by 0 bases and J by 5 bases, leaving 15 bases between them. This CDR3 has 15 amino acids. This CDR3 is CASSLAPRRAHEQYF. The CDR3 DNA follows: TGTGCCAGCAGCTTGGCTCCCCGCAGGGCCCACGAGCAGTACTTC.

This clone appeared once. The chain links TRBV5-1 to TRBJ1-2, with D tentatively TRBD1 (6 bases). The CDR3 contains 13 residues. The V gene lost 4 bases and the J gene lost 6 bases, with 13 bases spanning the gap. The germline gives CDR1 SGHRS, CDR2 YFSETQ. CDR3 coding DNA: TGCGCCAGCAGCCCGATACAGGGACATGGCTACACCTTC. Encoded protein: CASSPIQGHGYTF. The full variable domain, rest sourced from reference TRBV5-1 and TRBJ1-2, is KAGVTQTPRYLIKTRGQQVTLSCSPISGHRSVSWYQQTPGQGLQFLFEYFSETQRNKGNFPGRFSGRQFSNSRSEMNVSTLELGDSALYLCASSPIQGHGYTFGSGTRLTVV.

This clone was seen only a few times. The J gene is TRBJ2-7, the V gene TRBV23-1; 11 positions match TRBD2. TRBV23-1 is an open reading frame whose function is uncertain. This CDR3 is built from 22 residues. The trim removed 4 bases at V and 2 bases at J, leaving 25 bases unmatched. The CDR3 DNA reads as TGCGCCAGCAGTCCAGACCTACCGGGACTAGCGGCCCATACCTTGGGGCCCTACGAGCAGTACTTC. Translating gives CASSPDLPGLAAHTLGPYEQYF.

The CDR3 DNA reads TGTGCCAGCAGTTTTAGGACGCCGGGACAGGGGCTCCCTCGACCCCAAGAGACCCAGTACTTC. This translates into CASSFRTPGQGLPRPQETQYF. V and J are TRBV27 and TRBJ2-5, with 10 bases matching TRBD1. The CDR3 is 21 residues long. Trimming took 3 bases from V and 1 from J; bases not matched to a gene: 20. CDR1 is MNHEY, CDR2 SMNVEV, per germline (reference sequence).

This clone was seen a few times. The rearrangement joins TRBV11-2 to TRBJ2-3; D is ambiguous. The CDR3 runs 15 residues. Trimming cost V 1 base and J 1 base, with 9 bases left between them. From germline, CDR1 is SGHAT and CDR2 FQNNGV. CDR3 region: CASSLGSRGTDTQYF. The CDR3 region has the DNA TGTGCCAGCAGCTTAGGGTCCCGGGGCACAGATACGCAGTATTTT.

J is TRBJ2-7 and V is TRBV11-3, with 9 nucleotides matching TRBD2. Germline CDR1 is SGHNT and CDR2 is YENEEA. The CDR3 has 15 residues. V shed 1 base, J shed 2 bases, and the junction held 3 bases outside the gene matches. DNA of the CDR3: TGTGCCAGCAGCTTAGGACTAGCGGAGGCCTACGAGCAGTACTTC. It specifies CASSLGLAEAYEQYF.

This clone was found a few times. The chain joins TRBV29-1 to TRBJ1-1; 9 bases line up with TRBD1. From germline, CDR1 is SQVTM and CDR2 ANQGSEA. With 5 bases clipped from V and 3 bases from J, the junction kept 7 bases outside the gene matches. CDR3 size: 14 residues. CDR3 in DNA: TGCAGCGTTAGGCTGACAGGGGGGGACACTGAAGCTTTCTTT. Translated: CSVRLTGGDTEAFF.

The rearrangement joins TRBV4-3 to TRBJ1-1; D not certain. CDR3 length: 14 amino acids. CDR1 and CDR2 from the germline V gene are LGHNA and YSLEER. The V and J ends lost 1 base and 3 bases respectively, with 9 bases between them. CDR3 residues: CASSQVRFDTEAFF. The CDR3 region has the DNA TGCGCCAGCAGCCAAGTCCGGTTCGACACTGAAGCTTTCTTT.

This rearrangement joins TRBV5-4 to TRBJ1-2; D might be TRBD1 (5 bases). CDR1 and CDR2 from the germline V gene are SGHNT and YYREEE (reference sequence). V lost 4 bases, J lost 3 bases, and 19 bases lay in between. The CDR3 runs to 16 residues. Written as DNA, the CDR3 is TGTGCCAGCAGCCCCCAGCGCAGACAGACACACTATGGCTACACCTTC. Its translation: CASSPQRRQTHYGYTF. The whole variable domain, filled in from reference TRBV5-4 and TRBJ1-2, reads ETGVTQSPTHLIKTRGQQVTLRCSSQSGHNTVSWYQQALGQGPQFIFQYYREEENGRGNFPPRFSGLQFPNYSSELNVNALELDDSALYLCASSPQRRQTHYGYTFGSGTRLTVV.

This chain uses TRBV6-1 with TRBJ1-3, with no clear D. The V end was cut by 8 bases, the J end by 4 bases, with 18 bases between. The germline V gene encodes CDR1 MNHNS and CDR2 SASEGT. There are 15 residues in the CDR3. CDR3 residues: CASSESITLGNTIYF. For the CDR3, the DNA is TGTGCCAGCTCCGAGAGCATCACTCTGGGAAACACCATATATTTT.

The rearrangement links TRBV18 to TRBJ2-4, with D uncertain. This CDR3 has 16 residues. Germline lookup yields CDR1 KGHSH and CDR2 LQKENI. Trimming pared 3 bases from V and 0 bases from J, leaving 12 bases between. Here the CDR3 DNA reads TGTGCCAGCTCACCTGTTGACATACTAGCCAAAAACATTCAGTACTTC. Translated: CASSPVDILAKNIQYF.

V gene TRBV7-2 combines with J gene TRBJ2-3; 10 nucleotides align to TRBD1. V lost 3 bases, J lost 7 bases, and 4 bases stayed unmatched. This CDR3 has 14 amino acids. The germline gives CDR1 SGHTA, CDR2 FQGNSA. CDR3 sequence reads: CASSLDRGSYTQYF. In DNA, the CDR3 is TGTGCCAGCAGCTTGGACAGGGGGTCATATACGCAGTATTTT. Full variable domain (rest looked up from reference TRBV7-2 and TRBJ2-3): GAGVSQSPSNKVTEKGKDVELRCDPISGHTALYWYRQSLGQGLEFLIYFQGNSAPDKSGLPSDRFSAERTGGSVSTLTIQRTQQEDSAVYLCASSLDRGSYTQYFGPGTRLTVL.

V gene TRBV13 combines with J gene TRBJ2-7; D not certain. This CDR3 comprises 13 residues. Germline assignment: CDR1 PRHDT and CDR2 FYEKMQ (reference sequence). Trimming removed 2 bases from V and 0 bases from J, with 5 bases in between. This chain's CDR3 is CASSLYNSYEQYF. In nucleotides, the CDR3 is TGTGCCAGCAGCTTATACAACTCCTACGAGCAGTACTTC.

The chain carries TRBV5-1 and TRBJ1-4; D might be TRBD1 (6 bases). CDR3 size: 19 residues. CDR1 is SGHRS, CDR2 YFSETQ, per germline. V lost 7 bases and J 0 bases, leaving 25 bases between the germline ends. This CDR3 reads CASSRNGAQGPATNEKLFF. Written as DNA, the CDR3 is TGCGCCAGCTCCCGAAATGGCGCTCAGGGGCCGGCAACTAATGAAAAACTGTTTTTT.

This chain uses TRBV10-3 with TRBJ2-3; possible D gene TRBD1, 6 bases. The CDR3 sequence is 15 residues long. The V end lost 5 bases, the J end lost 4 bases, and 16 bases lay between the germline ends. Germline V gene lookup returns CDR1 ENHRY and CDR2 SYGVKD. In DNA, the CDR3 is TGTGCCATCAGTACCGGACAGCCCGGCGCAGATACGCAGTATTTT. It codes for CAISTGQPGADTQYF.

The V and J genes are TRBV5-1 and TRBJ2-7; the D gene is possibly TRBD1 (5 bases). Germline V gene sequence: CDR1 SGHRS, CDR2 YFSETQ. The germline V and J ends were trimmed by 0 bases and 0 bases, with 10 bases remaining between them. This CDR3 has 15 residues. CDR3 sequence: CASSLVGVPSYEQYF. The CDR3, as DNA: TGCGCCAGCAGCTTGGTAGGGGTTCCCTCCTACGAGCAGTACTTC. Full variable domain (outside the CDR3, taken from reference TRBV5-1 and TRBJ2-7): KAGVTQTPRYLIKTRGQQVTLSCSPISGHRSVSWYQQTPGQGLQFLFEYFSETQRNKGNFPGRFSGRQFSNSRSEMNVSTLELGDSALYLCASSLVGVPSYEQYFGPGTRLTVT.

The chain couples TRBV7-9 to TRBJ2-1; D remains ambiguous. Germline CDR1 and CDR2: SEHNR and FQNEAQ (reference sequence). The CDR3 runs to 17 residues. Trimming took 1 base from V and 10 from J, leaving 23 bases between them. CDR3 region: CASSLVLAESSAGEQFF. CDR3 in DNA: TGTGCCAGCAGCTTAGTATTGGCGGAAAGTTCGGCTGGGGAGCAGTTCTTC.

This clone has more than one count but fewer than ten. V gene TRBV7-2 combines with J gene TRBJ1-4, with 9 bases matching TRBD1. Germline CDR1 and CDR2: SGHTA and FQGNSA. The trim removed 6 bases at V and 6 bases at J, leaving 5 bases unmatched. This CDR3 spans 14 amino acids. The CDR3 loop is CASSPGQGHEKLFF. The DNA for the CDR3 is TGTGCCAGCAGTCCGGGACAGGGCCATGAAAAACTGTTTTTT.

The chain has TRBV9 and TRBJ1-2; TRBD1 aligns across 11 bases. Unmatched junction bases numbered 6, after V lost 0 bases and J lost 5 bases. The CDR3 spans 16 residues. Germline V gives CDR1 SGDLS, CDR2 YYNGEE. CDR3 bases: TGTGCCAGCAGCGTAGGGGGGACAGGGGGTAGTTATGGCTACACCTTC. Protein sequence: CASSVGGTGGSYGYTF.

The V call is TRBV6-6, the J call TRBJ1-1; TRBD1 is a possible D gene (6 bases). The ends were cut back, 6 bases at V and 3 bases at J, with 17 bases in the middle. In germline, CDR1 is MNHNY, CDR2 SVGAGI (reference sequence). The CDR3 is 15 residues long. In nucleotides, the CDR3 is TGTGCCAGCAGCCGTATTCGGACAGAAGACACTGAAGCTTTCTTT. Translated, it gives CASSRIRTEDTEAFF.

The chain employs TRBV28 and TRBJ2-1, with TRBD1 identical over 7 bases. The J segment lost 6 bases and the V segment lost 2 bases, leaving 7 bases of the junction unmatched. The germline CDR1 and CDR2 sequences are MDHEN and SYDVKM. This CDR3 has 15 residues. CDR3 loop: CASSLAGTAINEQFF. CDR3 coding DNA: TGTGCCAGCAGTTTAGCAGGGACAGCTATCAATGAGCAGTTCTTC.

The V and J genes are TRBV27 and TRBJ2-2; 8 bases match TRBD2. Germline CDR1 MNHEY, CDR2 SMNVEV (reference sequence). V lost 4 bases to trimming and J lost 5 bases; unmatched junction nucleotides: 6. This CDR3 has 15 residues. The CDR3 region has the DNA TGTGCCAGCAGTTACGGGAGGGGTGAAACCGGGGAGCTGTTTTTT. Translation: CASSYGRGETGELFF.

This rearrangement joins TRBV6-4 to TRBJ2-1; possible D gene TRBD1, 6 bases. V lost 11 bases and J 4 bases, leaving 21 bases between the germline ends. The CDR3 loop spans 15 amino acids. Germline V gene lookup returns CDR1 MRHNA and CDR2 SNTAGT. The CDR3 reads CAGPKGDRAYNEQFF. CDR3 nucleotides: TGTGCCGGACCAAAGGGGGATCGGGCGTACAATGAGCAGTTCTTC.

The CDR3 coding sequence is TGTGCCAGCAGTTCTGACAGGGACTACACCGGGGAGCTGTTTTTT. Protein product: CASSSDRDYTGELFF. The chain combines TRBV6-6 with TRBJ2-2; a weak D match, TRBD1 (7 bases). V was clipped by 4 bases and J by 3 bases, with 12 bases between them. This CDR3 has 15 residues. Germline CDR1 is MNHNY and CDR2 is SVGAGI (reference sequence).

The rearrangement uses TRBV7-9 and TRBJ1-1; possibly TRBD1 for D (5 bases). The V end was cut by 7 bases, the J end by 1 base, with 16 bases between. The CDR3 runs to 15 residues. The germline V gene encodes CDR1 SEHNR and CDR2 FQNEAQ (reference sequence). The CDR3 DNA is TGTGCCAGCACCGAGATCGGAGGGGCGAACACTGAAGCTTTCTTT. Its protein is CASTEIGGANTEAFF.

This clone was picked up one time. The chain has TRBV4-3 and TRBJ2-7, with 7 bases aligning to TRBD1. Trimming took 6 bases from V and 7 from J; bases not matched to a gene: 9. This CDR3 is built from 13 residues. Germline CDR1 reads LGHNA; CDR2 reads YSLEER. The CDR3 DNA reads TGCGCCAGCAGACAGTCCGGGACAGAAGAGCAGTACTTC. It is translated as CASRQSGTEEQYF.